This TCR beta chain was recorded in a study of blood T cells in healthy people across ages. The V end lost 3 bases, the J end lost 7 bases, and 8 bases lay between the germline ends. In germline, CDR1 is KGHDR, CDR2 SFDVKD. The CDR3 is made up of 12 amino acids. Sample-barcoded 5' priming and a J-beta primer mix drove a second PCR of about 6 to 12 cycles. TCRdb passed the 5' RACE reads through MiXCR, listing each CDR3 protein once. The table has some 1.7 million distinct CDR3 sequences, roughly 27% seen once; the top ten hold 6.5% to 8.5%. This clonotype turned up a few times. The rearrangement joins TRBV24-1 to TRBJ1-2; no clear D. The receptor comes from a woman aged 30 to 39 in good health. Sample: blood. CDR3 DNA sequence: TGTGCCACCAGTGATGGGAACCTTGGCTACACCTTC. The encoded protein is CATSDGNLGYTF.